This T cell receptor beta chain was recorded in a study of shared clonotypes between healthy human individuals. Study-wide context: The donors, a couple of women and a few men, were aged 18 to 49. General study results and limits: Blood was the sole source, and tissue repertoires probably differ. Naive subsets generally had larger estimated richness than memory subsets.

For this clone: Its antigen is unknown.

Naive-designated CD8 cells lacked CD45RO, were positively enriched for CCR7, and omitted terminally differentiated effector memory CD45RA+ cells. The table came from immunoSEQ multiplex PCR; TCRdb's copy has only in-frame clones and leaves some out. The sample carries approximately 590,000 clones, over 95% recorded once. Sequenced input: naive CD8+ T cells sorted from blood. This receptor was taken from a woman aged 30 to 39 in good health.

The CDR3 sequence is CASSEGSPGETQYF. CDR3 in DNA: TGTGCCAGCAGCGAGGGGTCCCCTGGGGAGACCCAGTACTTC. This chain joins TRBV9 and TRBJ2-5; possibly TRBD1 for D (5 bases). Germline V lookup: CDR1 SGDLS, CDR2 YYNGEE. The length of the CDR3 is 14 residues. V was clipped by 3 bases and J by 5 bases, with 14 bases between them.